The next 15 T cell receptor beta chains were all read from a single sample in a study of cytomegalovirus exposure and HLA in healthy donors. PCR was performed using 60 Vbeta and 13 Jbeta primers. TCRdb's table, derived via immunoSEQ multiplex PCR, lists solely in-frame clones and lacks some. The sample records 150,000 to 200,000 clones, around 76% being singletons. The sample comprised PBMCs. The receptors shown here come from a woman in her 30s in good health and CMV-seropositive.

The chain carries TRBV5-5 and TRBJ1-2; D is perhaps TRBD1 (5 bases). CDR1 and CDR2 (germline): SGHKS, YYEKEE (reference sequence). V was cut by 4 bases and J by 4 bases, with 11 bases left in between. CDR3 length equals 13 residues. CDR3 DNA sequence: TGTGCCAGCAGCATTCCAAGGGGCTATGGCTACACCTTC. The encoded protein is CASSIPRGYGYTF.

The rearrangement uses TRBV6-6 and TRBJ2-3; 10 positions agree with TRBD2. Germline CDR1 MNHNY, CDR2 SVGAGI (reference sequence). J was trimmed by 1 base and V by 6 bases; bases with no gene match: 4. The CDR3 is 15 amino acids. The CDR3: CASSLSGGGTDTQYF. In DNA form, the CDR3 reads TGTGCCAGCAGCCTGAGCGGGGGGGGCACAGATACGCAGTATTTT.

CDR3 nucleotides: TGTGCCAGTAGTATAAAGGGAGCCTACGAGCAGTACTTC. Amino acids: CASSIKGAYEQYF. The rearrangement joins TRBV19 to TRBJ2-7, with a possible D match to TRBD2 (5 bases). CDR3 length equals 13 residues. Trimming cost V 2 bases and J 2 bases, with 7 bases left between them. Germline lookup yields CDR1 LNHDA and CDR2 SQIVND (reference sequence).

The chain is built from TRBV7-2 and TRBJ1-4; maybe TRBD1 (6 bases). In germline, CDR1 is SGHTA, CDR2 FQGNSA. This CDR3 comprises 15 residues. V dropped 5 bases and J dropped 8 bases, with 18 bases sitting between them. The CDR3 is CASSPVDSDNEKLFF. CDR3 DNA sequence: TGTGCCAGCAGCCCCGTGGACAGTGATAACGAAAAACTGTTTTTT.

This rearrangement joins TRBV4-1 to TRBJ2-5; D possibly corresponds to TRBD1 (5 bases). The J call may be wrong; the DNA end is better matched by TRBJ2-7. The germline gives CDR1 MGHRA, CDR2 YSYEKL. The CDR3 extends over 14 amino acids. CDR3 loop: CASSQDRGTYEQYF. The CDR3 region has the DNA TGCGCCAGCAGCCAAGATAGGGGAACCTACGAGCAGTACTTC.

The V and J genes are TRBV7-6 and TRBJ1-6; possibly TRBD1 for D (6 bases). Germline V gene lookup returns CDR1 SGHVS and CDR2 FNYEAQ. The germline V and J ends were trimmed by 5 bases and 10 bases, with 15 bases remaining between them. CDR3 length: 14 residues. The CDR3 DNA reads as TGTGCCAGCAGCGAACAGGGTAGGGGATCACCCCTCCACTTT. It codes for CASSEQGRGSPLHF.

J is TRBJ2-3 and V is TRBV7-2, with a possible D match to TRBD2 (6 bases). The germline V and J ends were trimmed by 2 bases and 5 bases, with 8 bases remaining between them. The CDR3 has 13 residues. Germline V gene sequence: CDR1 SGHTA, CDR2 FQGNSA. CDR3 sequence reads: CASSLMGGDTQYF. The CDR3 region has the DNA TGTGCCAGCAGCTTAATGGGGGGAGATACGCAGTATTTT.

This clone has just one count. This chain uses TRBV5-5 with TRBJ1-2; 9 positions agree with TRBD1. This CDR3 spans 16 amino acids. J lost 4 bases, V lost 0 bases, and 7 bases had no gene match. Germline V CDR1 and CDR2: SGHKS, YYEKEE (reference sequence). CDR3 DNA: TGTGCCAGCAGCTTGGGACAGGGGGGGAGGCCCTATGGCTACACCTTC. Amino acids: CASSLGQGGRPYGYTF. The variable domain in full, with the rest retrieved from reference TRBV5-5 and TRBJ1-2, is DAGVTQSPTHLIKTRGQQVTLRCSPISGHKSVSWYQQVLGQGPQFIFQYYEKEERGRGNFPDRFSARQFPNYSSELNVNALLLGDSALYLCASSLGQGGRPYGYTFGSGTRLTVV.

This clone was observed a few times. The gene calls are TRBV5-4 and TRBJ1-1; 10 bases fit TRBD1. V shed 3 bases, J shed 4 bases, and the junction held 3 bases outside the gene matches. There are 14 residues in the CDR3. Germline V gene sequence: CDR1 SGHNT, CDR2 YYREEE (reference sequence). The CDR3 DNA reads as TGTGCCAGCAGCTCGTGGACAGGGGGCACTGAAGCTTTCTTT. Protein: CASSSWTGGTEAFF.

For the CDR3, the DNA is TGTGCCAGCAGCTCCCGGGACTCCAGTCAGGGGACCCAGTACTTC. Its protein is CASSSRDSSQGTQYF. The rearrangement joins TRBV6-1 to TRBJ2-5, with D possibly matching TRBD2 (6 bases). Trimming stripped 6 bases from V and 7 bases from J, with 21 bases between. Germline values: CDR1 MNHNS, CDR2 SASEGT. The CDR3 has 15 amino acids.

The chain combines TRBV27 with TRBJ1-5, with D maybe TRBD1 (5 bases). The V gene lost 1 base and the J gene lost 4 bases, with 11 bases spanning the gap. The CDR3 totals 15 residues. Per germline, CDR1 MNHEY and CDR2 SMNVEV (reference sequence). CDR3 loop: CASSLWGVSNQPQHF. The CDR3 DNA reads as TGTGCCAGCAGTTTATGGGGGGTGAGTAATCAGCCCCAGCATTTT.

The V gene is TRBV6-5, the J gene TRBJ1-2; D perhaps matches TRBD1 (5 bases). V lost 0 bases and J lost 5, with 13 bases in between. Germline CDR1 reads MNHEY; CDR2 reads SVGAGI. The CDR3 sequence is 15 residues long. This chain's CDR3 is CASSYSGARGYGYTF. CDR3 bases: TGTGCCAGCAGTTACTCCGGCGCAAGGGGATATGGCTACACCTTC.

This clone was seen a few times. The chain is built from TRBV19 and TRBJ1-5; a possible D gene is TRBD1 (6 bases). The V and J ends lost 8 bases and 1 base respectively, with 12 bases between them. CDR1 and CDR2 (germline): LNHDA, SQIVND (reference sequence). The CDR3 is 14 amino acids. CDR3 sequence (DNA): TGTGCCAGTCAGGGGCCCTCCAGCAATCAGCCCCAGCATTTT. Protein: CASQGPSSNQPQHF.

The chain uses TRBV2 and TRBJ1-2; 7 nucleotides agree with TRBD1. Germline V lookup: CDR1 SNHLY, CDR2 FYNNEI. This CDR3 is 13 amino acids long. V trimming: 6 bases; J trimming: 5 bases; junction bases outside the gene matches: 6. DNA for the CDR3: TGTGCCAGCAGGGACAGGCAAGTTTATGGCTACACCTTC. It encodes CASRDRQVYGYTF.

The gene calls are TRBV2 and TRBJ1-2, with 9 bases lining up with TRBD1. V lost 4 bases to trimming and J lost 2 bases; unmatched junction nucleotides: 2. Germline CDR1 reads SNHLY; CDR2 reads FYNNEI. The CDR3 sequence is 14 residues long. CDR3 nucleotide sequence: TGTGCCAGCAGTGGGGACAGGGAAAACTATGGCTACACCTTC. As protein: CASSGDRENYGYTF.